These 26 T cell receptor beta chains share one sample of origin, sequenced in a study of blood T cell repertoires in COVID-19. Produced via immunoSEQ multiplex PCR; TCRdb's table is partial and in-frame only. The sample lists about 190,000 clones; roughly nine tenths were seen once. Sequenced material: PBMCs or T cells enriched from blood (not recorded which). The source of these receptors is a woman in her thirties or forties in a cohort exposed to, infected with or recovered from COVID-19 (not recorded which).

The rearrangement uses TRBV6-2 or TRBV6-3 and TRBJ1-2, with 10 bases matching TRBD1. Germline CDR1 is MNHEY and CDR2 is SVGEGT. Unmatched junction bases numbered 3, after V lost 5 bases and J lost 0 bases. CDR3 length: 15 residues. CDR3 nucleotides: TGTGCCAGCAGTGGGGACAGGGGCCCTAACTATGGCTACACCTTC. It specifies CASSGDRGPNYGYTF.

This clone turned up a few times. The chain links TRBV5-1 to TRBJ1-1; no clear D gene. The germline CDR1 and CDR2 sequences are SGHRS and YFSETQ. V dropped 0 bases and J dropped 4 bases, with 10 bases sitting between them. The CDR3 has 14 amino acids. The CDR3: CASSLERGSTEAFF. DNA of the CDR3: TGCGCCAGCAGCTTGGAGCGAGGGAGCACTGAAGCTTTCTTT.

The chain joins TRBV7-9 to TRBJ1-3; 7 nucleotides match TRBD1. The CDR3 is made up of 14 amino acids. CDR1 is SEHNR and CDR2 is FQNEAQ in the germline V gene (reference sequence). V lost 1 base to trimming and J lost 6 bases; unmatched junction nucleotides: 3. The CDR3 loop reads CASSLGQGENTIYF. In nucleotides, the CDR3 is TGTGCCAGCAGCTTAGGACAGGGAGAAAACACCATATATTTT. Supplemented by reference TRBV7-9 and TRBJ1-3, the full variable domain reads DTGVSQNPRHKITKRGQNVTFRCDPISEHNRLYWYRQTLGQGPEFLTYFQNEAQLEKSRLLSDRFSAERPKGSFSTLEIQRTEQGDSAMYLCASSLGQGENTIYFGEGSWLTVV.

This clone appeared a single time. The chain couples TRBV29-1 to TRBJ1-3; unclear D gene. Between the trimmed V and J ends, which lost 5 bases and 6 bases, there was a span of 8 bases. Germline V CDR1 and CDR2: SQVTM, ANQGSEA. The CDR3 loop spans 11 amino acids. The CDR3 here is CSVQDLNTIYF. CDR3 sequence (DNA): TGCAGCGTTCAGGACTTAAACACCATATATTTT.

In nucleotides, the CDR3 is TGTGCCAGCAGCTTAGATCTAAACACCGGGGAGCTGTTTTTT. It encodes CASSLDLNTGELFF. The chain uses TRBV11-2 and TRBJ2-2; D ambiguous. Trimming left V 0 bases short and J 2 bases short, with 4 bases between. Germline assignment: CDR1 SGHAT and CDR2 FQNNGV. The CDR3 is made up of 14 amino acids.

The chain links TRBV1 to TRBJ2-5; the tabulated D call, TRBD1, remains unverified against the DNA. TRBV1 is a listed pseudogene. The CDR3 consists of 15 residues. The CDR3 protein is CTSSQDGTVQETQYF. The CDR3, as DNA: TGCACCAGCAGCCAAGACGGGACAGTCCAAGAGACCCAGTACTTC.

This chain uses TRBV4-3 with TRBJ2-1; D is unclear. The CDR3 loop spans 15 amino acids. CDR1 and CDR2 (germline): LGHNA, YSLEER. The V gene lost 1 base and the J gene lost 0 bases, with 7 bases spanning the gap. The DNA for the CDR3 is TGCGCCAGCAGCCAAGGGAGAAGCTCCTACAATGAGCAGTTCTTC. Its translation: CASSQGRSSYNEQFF.

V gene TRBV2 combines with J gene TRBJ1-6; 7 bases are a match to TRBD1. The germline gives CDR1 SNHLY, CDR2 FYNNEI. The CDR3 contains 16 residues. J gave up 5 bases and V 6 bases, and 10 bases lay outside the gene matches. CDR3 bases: TGTGCCAGCAGCGGTGGACAGGTTGATAATAATTCACCCCTCCACTTT. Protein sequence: CASSGGQVDNNSPLHF. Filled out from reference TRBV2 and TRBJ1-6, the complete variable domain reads EPEVTQTPSHQVTQMGQEVILRCVPISNHLYFYWYRQILGQKVEFLVSFYNNEISEKSEIFDDQFSVERPDGSNFTLKIRSTKLEDSAMYFCASSGGQVDNNSPLHFGNGTRLTVT.

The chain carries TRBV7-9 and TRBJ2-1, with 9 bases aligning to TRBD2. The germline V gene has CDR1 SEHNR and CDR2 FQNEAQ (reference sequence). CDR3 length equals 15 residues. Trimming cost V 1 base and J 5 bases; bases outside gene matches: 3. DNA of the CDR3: TGTGCCAGCAGCTTAGGACTAGCGGACCACAATGAGCAGTTCTTC. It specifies CASSLGLADHNEQFF.

This CDR3 is CASIKGDSVDTGELFF. CDR3 bases: TGTGCCAGCATAAAGGGGGACAGTGTCGACACCGGGGAGCTGTTTTTT. This chain joins TRBV28 and TRBJ2-2, with 7 bases that match TRBD1. CDR1 is MDHEN and CDR2 is SYDVKM in the germline V gene. V was pared by 7 bases and J by 3 bases, with 11 bases of the junction left unmatched. CDR3 size: 16 residues.

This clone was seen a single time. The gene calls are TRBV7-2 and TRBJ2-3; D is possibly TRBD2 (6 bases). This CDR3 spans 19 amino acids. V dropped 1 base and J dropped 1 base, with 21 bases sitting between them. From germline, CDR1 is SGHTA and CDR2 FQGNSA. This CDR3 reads CASSLGVVKSGLGTDTQYF. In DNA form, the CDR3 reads TGTGCCAGCAGCTTAGGGGTTGTAAAGAGCGGGTTAGGCACAGATACGCAGTATTTT.

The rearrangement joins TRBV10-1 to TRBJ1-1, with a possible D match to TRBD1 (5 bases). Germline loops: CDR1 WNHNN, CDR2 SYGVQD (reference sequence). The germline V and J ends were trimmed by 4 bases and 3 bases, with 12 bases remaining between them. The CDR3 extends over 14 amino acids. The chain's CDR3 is CASSVGGVDTEAFF. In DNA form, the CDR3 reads TGCGCCAGCAGTGTTGGAGGGGTGGACACTGAAGCTTTCTTT.

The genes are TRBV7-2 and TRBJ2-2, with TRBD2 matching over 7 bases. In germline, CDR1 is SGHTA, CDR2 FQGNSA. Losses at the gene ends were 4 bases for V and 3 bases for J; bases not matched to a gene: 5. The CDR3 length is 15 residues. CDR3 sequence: CASSSRLADTGELFF. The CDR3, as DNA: TGTGCCAGCAGCTCTAGACTAGCCGACACCGGGGAGCTGTTTTTT.

CDR3 sequence: CASGTGSGPGELFF. The CDR3 DNA reads as TGCGCCAGCGGTACAGGGAGCGGACCCGGGGAGCTGTTTTTT. The genes are TRBV10-1 and TRBJ2-2; D is possibly TRBD1 (6 bases). This CDR3 region has 14 residues. Looked up from germline, CDR1 is WNHNN and CDR2 is SYGVQD (reference sequence). Trimming removed 8 bases at V and 6 bases at J, with 16 bases between.

The CDR3 DNA is TGTGCCACCAGTGATTTGAAAACGGACAGGGGGCCCTACGAGCAGTACTTC. Encoded protein: CATSDLKTDRGPYEQYF. The rearrangement links TRBV24-1 to TRBJ2-7; TRBD1 agrees at 11 bases. This CDR3 comprises 17 residues. CDR1 and CDR2 from the germline V gene are KGHDR and SFDVKD. Trimming at V came to 0 bases and at J to 2 bases, leaving 5 bases not matched to a gene.

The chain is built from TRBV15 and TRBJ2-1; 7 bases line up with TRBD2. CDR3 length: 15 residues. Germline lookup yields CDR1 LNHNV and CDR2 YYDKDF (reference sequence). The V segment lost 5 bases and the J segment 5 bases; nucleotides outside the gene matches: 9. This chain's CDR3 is CATSDLWEGNNEQFF. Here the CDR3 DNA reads TGTGCCACCAGCGATCTCTGGGAGGGGAACAATGAGCAGTTCTTC.

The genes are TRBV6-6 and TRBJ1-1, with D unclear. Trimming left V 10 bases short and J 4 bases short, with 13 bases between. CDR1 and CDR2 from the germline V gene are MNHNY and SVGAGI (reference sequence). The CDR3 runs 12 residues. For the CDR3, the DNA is TGTGCCACCAGCGGCGGAGGCACTGAAGCTTTCTTT. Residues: CATSGGGTEAFF.

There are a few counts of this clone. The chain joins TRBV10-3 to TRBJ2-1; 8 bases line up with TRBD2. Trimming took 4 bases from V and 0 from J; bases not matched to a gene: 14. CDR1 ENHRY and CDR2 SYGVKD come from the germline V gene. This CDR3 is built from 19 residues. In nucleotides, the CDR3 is TGTGCCATCAGTGGCGACGGGAGGGCCGTGGAGAACTCCTACAATGAGCAGTTCTTC. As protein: CAISGDGRAVENSYNEQFF.

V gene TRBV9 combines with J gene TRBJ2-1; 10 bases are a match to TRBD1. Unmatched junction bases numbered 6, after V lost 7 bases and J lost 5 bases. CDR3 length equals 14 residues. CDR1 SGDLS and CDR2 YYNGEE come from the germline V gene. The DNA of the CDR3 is TGTGCCAGCGGGTGGGGGACAGGGGACAATGAGCAGTTCTTC. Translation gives CASGWGTGDNEQFF.

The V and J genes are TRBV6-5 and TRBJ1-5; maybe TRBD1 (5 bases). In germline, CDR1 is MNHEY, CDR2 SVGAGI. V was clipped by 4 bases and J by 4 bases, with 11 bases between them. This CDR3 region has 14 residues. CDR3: CASSFQGYNQPQHF. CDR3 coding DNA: TGTGCCAGCAGTTTCCAGGGATATAATCAGCCCCAGCATTTT.

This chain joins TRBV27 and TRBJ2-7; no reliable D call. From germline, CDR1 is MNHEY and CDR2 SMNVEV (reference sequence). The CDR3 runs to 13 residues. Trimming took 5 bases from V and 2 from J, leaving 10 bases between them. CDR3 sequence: CASSPRATYEQYF. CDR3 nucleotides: TGTGCCAGCAGTCCCCGCGCGACCTACGAGCAGTACTTC.

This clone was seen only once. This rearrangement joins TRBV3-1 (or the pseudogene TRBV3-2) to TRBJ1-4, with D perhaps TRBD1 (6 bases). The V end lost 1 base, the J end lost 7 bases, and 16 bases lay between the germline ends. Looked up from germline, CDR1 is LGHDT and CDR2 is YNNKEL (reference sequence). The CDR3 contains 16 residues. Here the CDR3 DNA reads TGTGCCAGCAGCCAAGTCTCAGGGGAATGGCGTGAAAAACTGTTTTTT. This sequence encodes CASSQVSGEWREKLFF.

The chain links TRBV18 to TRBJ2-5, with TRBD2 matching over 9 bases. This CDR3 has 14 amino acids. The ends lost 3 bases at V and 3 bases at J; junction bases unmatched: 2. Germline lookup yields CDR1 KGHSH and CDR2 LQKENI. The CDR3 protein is CASSPGLAEETQYF. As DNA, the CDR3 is TGTGCCAGCTCACCGGGACTAGCTGAAGAGACCCAGTACTTC.

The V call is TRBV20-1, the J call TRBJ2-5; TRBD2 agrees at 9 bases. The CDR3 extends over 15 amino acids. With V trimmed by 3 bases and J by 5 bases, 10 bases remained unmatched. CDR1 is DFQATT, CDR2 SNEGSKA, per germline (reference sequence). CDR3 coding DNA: TGCAGTGCTAGTGGAGCGGGAGGCCTTTATGAGACCCAGTACTTC. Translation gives CSASGAGGLYETQYF.

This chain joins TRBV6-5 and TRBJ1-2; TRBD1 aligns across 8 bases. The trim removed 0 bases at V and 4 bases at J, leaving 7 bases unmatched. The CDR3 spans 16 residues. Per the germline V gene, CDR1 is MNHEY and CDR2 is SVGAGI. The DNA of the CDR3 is TGTGCCAGCAGTTACTCGCAGGGGGCGCTTCTCTATGGCTACACCTTC. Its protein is CASSYSQGALLYGYTF.

The CDR3: CASSLDHLLGYTF. The CDR3 region has the DNA TGTGCCAGCAGCTTAGACCACCTACTTGGCTACACCTTC. The chain has TRBV7-9 and TRBJ1-2; D remains unclear. CDR3 length equals 13 residues. The V gene's germline CDR1 is SEHNR and CDR2 FQNEAQ (reference sequence). Deletions cut 1 base from V and 7 bases from J, with 10 bases between.